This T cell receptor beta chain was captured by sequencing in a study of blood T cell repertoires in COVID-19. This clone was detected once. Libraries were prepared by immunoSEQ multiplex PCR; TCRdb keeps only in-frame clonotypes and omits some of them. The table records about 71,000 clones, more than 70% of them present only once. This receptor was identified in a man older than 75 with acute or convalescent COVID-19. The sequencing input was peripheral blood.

CDR3 in amino acids: CASSAPGVNEKLFF. The CDR3 DNA is TGTGCCAGCAGCGCGCCGGGTGTTAATGAAAAACTGTTTTTT. The V call is TRBV7-2, the J call TRBJ1-4; no reliable D call. This CDR3 region has 14 residues. Trimming pared 5 bases from V and 4 bases from J, leaving 11 bases between. In germline, CDR1 is SGHTA, CDR2 FQGNSA.